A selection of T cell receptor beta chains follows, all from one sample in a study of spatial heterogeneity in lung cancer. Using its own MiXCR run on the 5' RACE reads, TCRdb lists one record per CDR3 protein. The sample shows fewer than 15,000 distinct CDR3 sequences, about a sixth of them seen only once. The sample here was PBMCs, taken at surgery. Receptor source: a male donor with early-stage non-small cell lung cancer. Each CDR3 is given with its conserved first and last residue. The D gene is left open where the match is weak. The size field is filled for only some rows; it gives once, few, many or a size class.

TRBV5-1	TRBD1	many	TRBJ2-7	CASSSQTGSSYEQYF	TGCGCCAGCAGCTCGCAGACAGGGAGCTCCTACGAGCAGTACTTC
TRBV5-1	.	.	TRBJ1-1	CASSSTTVNTEAFF	TGCGCCAGCAGCTCCACGACGGTGAACACTGAAGCTTTCTTT
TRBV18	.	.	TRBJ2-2	CASSPRAGITGELFF	TGTGCCAGCTCACCGCGGGCAGGGATCACCGGGGAGCTGTTTTTT
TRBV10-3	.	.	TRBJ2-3	CATGTAYTQYF	TGTGCCACAGGGACCGCCTATACGCAGTATTTT
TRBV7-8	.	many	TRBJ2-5	CASSLGTKETQYF	TGTGCCAGCAGCTTAGGAACCAAAGAGACCCAGTACTTC
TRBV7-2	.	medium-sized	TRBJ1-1	CASSLDGSRGTEAFF	TGTGCCAGCAGCTTAGACGGCAGCCGAGGCACTGAAGCTTTCTTT
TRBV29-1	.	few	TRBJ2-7	CSVFRGNEQYF	TGCAGCGTATTCAGGGGAAACGAGCAGTACTTC
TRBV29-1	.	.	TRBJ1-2	CSGGSENYGYTF	TGCAGCGGTGGGTCTGAGAACTATGGCTACACCTTC
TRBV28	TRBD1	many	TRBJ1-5	CASGDSINQPQHF	TGTGCCAGCGGGGACAGCATAAATCAGCCCCAGCATTTT
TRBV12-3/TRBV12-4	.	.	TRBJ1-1	CASSLPRGAGDNTEAFF	TGTGCCAGCAGTCTCCCCCGTGGGGCAGGGGATAACACTGAAGCTTTCTTT
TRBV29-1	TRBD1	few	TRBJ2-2	CSVDETGLGELFF	TGCAGCGTTGACGAGACAGGGCTCGGGGAGCTGTTTTTT
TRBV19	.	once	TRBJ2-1	CASSIGVTSYNEQFF	TGTGCCAGTAGTATTGGTGTCACCTCCTACAATGAGCAGTTCTTC
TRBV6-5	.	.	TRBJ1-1	CASSYSIPGSIGTEAFF	TGTGCCAGCAGTTACTCGATTCCGGGTTCTATAGGCACTGAAGCTTTCTTT
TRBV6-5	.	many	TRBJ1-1	CASSYAGISTEAFF	TGTGCCAGCAGTTACGCGGGCATTTCGACTGAAGCTTTCTTT
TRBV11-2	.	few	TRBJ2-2	CASSPRDFTGELFF	TGTGCCAGCAGCCCCCGGGACTTCACCGGGGAGCTGTTTTTT
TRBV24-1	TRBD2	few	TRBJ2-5	CATGTSVSSQETQYF	TGTGCCACCGGAACTAGCGTTTCCTCCCAAGAGACCCAGTACTTC
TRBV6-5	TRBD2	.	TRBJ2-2	CASSKLATDAGELFF	TGTGCCAGCAGTAAACTAGCGACGGACGCCGGGGAGCTGTTTTTT
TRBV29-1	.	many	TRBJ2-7	CSVTDNRINEQYF	TGCAGCGTTACGGACAATCGGATCAACGAGCAGTACTTC
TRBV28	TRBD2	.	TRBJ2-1	CASSLRTSGTYNEQFF	TGTGCCAGCAGCCTCCGGACTAGCGGGACCTACAATGAGCAGTTCTTC
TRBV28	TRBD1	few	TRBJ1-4	CASLDRGNEKLFF	TGTGCCAGCTTGGACAGGGGGAATGAAAAACTGTTTTTT
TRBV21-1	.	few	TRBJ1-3	CASGQVYSGNTIYF	TGTGCCAGTGGTCAGGTCTACTCTGGAAACACCATATATTTT
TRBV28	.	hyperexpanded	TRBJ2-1	CASSFPDEQFF	TGTGCCAGCAGTTTCCCGGATGAGCAGTTCTTC
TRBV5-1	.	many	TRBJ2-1	CASSLTINEQFF	TGCGCCAGCAGCTTAACCATCAATGAGCAGTTCTTC
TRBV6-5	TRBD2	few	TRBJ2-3	CASRIAGGGADTQYF	TGTGCCAGCAGGATAGCGGGAGGAGGGGCAGATACGCAGTATTTT
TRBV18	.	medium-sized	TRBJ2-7	CASSPRGPKYEQYF	TGTGCCAGCTCACCACGAGGACCGAAGTACGAGCAGTACTTC
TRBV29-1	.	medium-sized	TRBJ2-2	CSVEKGAGELFF	TGCAGCGTTGAAAAGGGGGCCGGGGAGCTGTTTTTT
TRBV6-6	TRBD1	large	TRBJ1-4	CASSSTGYEKLFF	TGTGCCAGCAGTTCGACAGGGTATGAAAAACTGTTTTTT
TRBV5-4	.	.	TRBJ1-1	CASSLEPGSNTEAFF	TGTGCCAGCAGCTTGGAGCCGGGATCGAACACTGAAGCTTTCTTT
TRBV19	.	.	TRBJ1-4	CASSQRGEKLFF	TGTGCCAGTAGTCAGCGGGGAGAAAAACTGTTTTTT
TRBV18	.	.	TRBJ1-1	CASSPPGRDNTEAFF	TGTGCCAGCTCACCACCTGGACGTGACAACACTGAAGCTTTCTTT
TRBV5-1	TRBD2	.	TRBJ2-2	CASSLSLAGDTGELFF	TGCGCCAGCAGCTTGAGTCTAGCGGGAGATACCGGGGAGCTGTTTTTT
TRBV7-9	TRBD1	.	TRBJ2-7	CASQPRDSQFTTYEQYF	TGTGCCAGCCAGCCACGGGACAGCCAATTTACCACCTACGAGCAGTACTTC
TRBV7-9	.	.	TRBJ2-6	CAAQGFSGANVLTF	TGTGCCGCTCAGGGGTTCTCTGGGGCCAACGTCCTGACTTTC
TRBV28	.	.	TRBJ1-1	CASREGVQNTEAFF	TGTGCCAGCAGGGAAGGGGTCCAGAACACTGAAGCTTTCTTT
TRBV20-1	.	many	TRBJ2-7	CSAGGSSGSPPEQYF	TGCAGTGCTGGTGGGTCCTCGGGGAGCCCCCCCGAGCAGTACTTC
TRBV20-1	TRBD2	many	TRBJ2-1	CSARFSGRAESEQFF	TGCAGTGCTAGATTTAGCGGGAGGGCCGAGAGTGAGCAGTTCTTC
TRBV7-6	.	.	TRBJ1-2	CASSLELGANYGYTF	TGTGCCAGCAGCTTAGAATTGGGGGCCAACTATGGCTACACCTTC
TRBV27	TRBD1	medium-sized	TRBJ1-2	CASSTQGANYGYTF	TGTGCCAGCAGCACACAGGGGGCGAACTATGGCTACACCTTC
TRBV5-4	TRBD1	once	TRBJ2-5	CASSLWTGAGETQYF	TGTGCCAGCAGCTTATGGACAGGGGCTGGGGAGACCCAGTACTTC
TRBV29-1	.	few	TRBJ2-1	CSFTRGSSYNEQFF	TGCAGCTTTACTAGGGGCAGCTCCTACAATGAGCAGTTCTTC
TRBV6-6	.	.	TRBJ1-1	CASSSLGVGFTEAFF	TGTGCCAGCAGTTCCCTAGGGGTTGGGTTCACTGAAGCTTTCTTT
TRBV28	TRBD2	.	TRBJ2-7	CASSLELAGTDYEQYF	TGTGCCAGCAGTTTAGAGCTAGCGGGGACCGACTACGAGCAGTACTTC
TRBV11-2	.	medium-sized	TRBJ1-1	CASSLQGGFNTEAFF	TGTGCCAGCAGCTTACAGGGAGGATTTAACACTGAAGCTTTCTTT
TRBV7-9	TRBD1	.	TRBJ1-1	CASTTGENTEAFF	TGTGCCAGCACCACAGGGGAGAACACTGAAGCTTTCTTT
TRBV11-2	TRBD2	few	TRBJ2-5	CASSFTGTRGKETQYF	TGTGCCAGCAGCTTTACCGGGACTAGAGGGAAAGAGACCCAGTACTTC
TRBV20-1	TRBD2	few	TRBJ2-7	CSARPLAGGPYEQYF	TGCAGTGCTAGACCTTTAGCGGGAGGGCCCTACGAGCAGTACTTC
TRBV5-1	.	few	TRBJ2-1	CASSLAREKFF	TGCGCCAGCAGCTTGGCCAGGGAGAAGTTCTTC
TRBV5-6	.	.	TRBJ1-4	CASRPGQSNEKLFF	TGTGCCAGCAGACCCGGACAGAGTAATGAAAAACTGTTTTTT
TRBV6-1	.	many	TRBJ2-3	CATSSPVRTDTQYF	TGTGCCACCTCTAGCCCCGTTCGCACAGATACGCAGTATTTT
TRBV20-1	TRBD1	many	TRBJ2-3	CSAGVGTGAADTQYF	TGCAGTGCTGGTGTTGGGACAGGTGCAGCAGATACGCAGTATTTT
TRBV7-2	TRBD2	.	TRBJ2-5	CASSSSRGLAGNQLETQYF	TGTGCCAGCAGCTCCAGTAGGGGGTTAGCGGGAAATCAATTGGAGACCCAGTACTTC
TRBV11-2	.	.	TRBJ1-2	CASSWGTPYGYTF	TGTGCCAGCAGCTGGGGGACCCCCTATGGCTACACCTTC
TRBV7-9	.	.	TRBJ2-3	CASSLILVERDTQYF	TGTGCCAGCAGCTTGATACTAGTCGAGCGGGATACGCAGTATTTT
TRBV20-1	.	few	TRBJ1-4	CSASRGPNEKLFF	TGCAGTGCTAGTAGGGGACCTAATGAAAAACTGTTTTTT
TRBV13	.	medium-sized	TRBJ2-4	CASSLRSQIGVAKNIQYF	TGTGCCAGCAGCTTAAGGTCACAGATCGGGGTTGCCAAAAACATTCAGTACTTC
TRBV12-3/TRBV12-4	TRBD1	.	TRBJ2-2	CASSLGTGGRTGELFF	TGTGCCAGCAGTTTAGGGACAGGGGGTAGGACCGGGGAGCTGTTTTTT
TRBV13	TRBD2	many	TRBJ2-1	CASSTRTSGTHNEQFF	TGTGCCAGCAGCACTCGGACTAGCGGAACCCACAATGAGCAGTTCTTC
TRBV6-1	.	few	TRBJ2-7	CASSPRSYEQYF	TGTGCCAGCAGTCCCCGATCCTACGAGCAGTACTTC
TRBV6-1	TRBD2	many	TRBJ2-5	CASSEFLAGAGETQYF	TGTGCCAGCAGTGAATTCCTGGCGGGAGCGGGAGAGACCCAGTACTTC